The entry below gives a single T cell receptor (beta chain) sequence along with its context. Its specific antigen is unknown. Per-nucleotide qualities are absent, and no much larger clonotype sits a single base away. The data derive from a study of blood T cell repertoires in COVID-19 (dated by TCRdb to about 2020). Regarding the study in general: Samples from collaborators originated in the United States, Italy and Spain and spanned both the acute and convalescent phases of COVID-19. The repertoires were released in a freely available public database intended as a resource for research on the immune response to SARS-CoV-2. A de-identified subject ID, COVID-19 status, age in years and sex were almost always included in the sample metadata. The dataset comprised deeply sampled blood TCRbeta repertoires from subjects exposed to, actively infected with, or recovered from COVID-19. Samples were obtained from the ongoing ImmuneRACE study (first 160 participants) and from 1,000 to 1,500 subjects provided by 6 global collaborators. Where HLA class I and class II types were available, the types were taken from metadata supplied by the sample provider, not from assay-based typing. The prospective study material was composed of cDNA or gDNA derived from T cells, B-cell-depleted T cells, or PBMCs.

In Seattle, one collaborating source enrolled patients while the infection was active and tracked those patients longitudinally over the course of disease. Each collaborating institution followed its own protocols to collect whole blood in K2EDTA tubes. For TCRbeta analysis, collaborator samples were shipped as frozen whole blood, as isolated PBMCs, or as DNA extracted from either sample type. CDR1 and CDR2 are drawn from the germline V gene (reference sequence): LGHDT, YNNKEL. The CDR3 sequence holds 16 residues, the cysteine and phenylalanine included. Here the CDR3 DNA is all that survives: 48 bases in frame from base 1. The germline V and J ends show losses of 4 bases and 1 base respectively, and no gene match explains 4 bases of the junction. TCRbeta CDR3 regions were amplified from genomic DNA by means of the immunoSEQ Assay, a bias-controlled multiplex PCR. As for the authors' bioinformatics: Nucleated cell counts per sample were estimated from amplification of reference gene primers within the assay. To quantify the absolute abundance of each unique TCRbeta CDR3 rearrangement, sequence reads were collapsed and filtered. For each sample, productive Simpson clonality was calculated by taking the square root of Simpson's diversity index across productive rearrangements. Not all clones reach the TCRdb copy of this immuneACCESS table, which keeps in-frame sequences only. Checked studies attribute under half of the gap to unresolved V genes and leave the rest unexplained. Clone size and the V and J calls come from that table; the DNA yielded D and trimming. Here the sample has 150,000 to 200,000 clones; more than 80% occur a single time. The biggest ten clones account for roughly 2% of the sample.

General conclusions and limits of the study: How much clinical and demographic metadata was included differed by source and by participant, and the metadata was provided uncurated.

The chain is encoded by TRBV3-1 (or the pseudogene TRBV3-2) joined to TRBJ2-5; TRBD2 fits 12 bases in the junction. The receptor comes from a woman aged 60 to 75 with COVID-19, enrolled during active disease. The sequenced sample was peripheral blood. In nucleotide form, the sequence is TGTGCCAGCAGCCGAGGACTAGCGGGGCCCCAAGAGACCCAGTACTTC. Translated, this is CASSRGLAGPQETQYF.